This TCR beta chain appears in the sequencing data of a study of blood T cell repertoires in COVID-19 (dated by TCRdb to about 2020). Turning to the overall study: The collaborator samples originated in the United States, Italy and Spain and spanned the acute and convalescent phases of COVID-19. Samples came from the ongoing ImmuneRACE study (first 160 participants) plus 1,254 subjects from 6 global collaborators. Sample metadata almost always included a de-identified subject ID, COVID-19 status, age in years and sex. Where available, HLA class I and class II types were taken from metadata supplied by the sample provider and were not determined by assay-based typing. Subjects who had been exposed to COVID-19, were actively infected with it, or had recovered from it provided the deeply sampled blood TCRbeta repertoires that made up the dataset. The repertoires were made available in a free public database intended to serve as a resource for research on the immune response to SARS-CoV-2. The material from the prospective study consisted of cDNA or gDNA derived from T cells, B-cell-depleted T cells, or PBMCs. The full study reports these points: How much clinical and demographic metadata was included differed by source and by participant, and the metadata was provided uncurated.

The germline V end is reduced by 0 bases and the J end by 0 bases; junction bases left unmatched: 5. CDR1 and CDR2 are read off the germline V gene as SGHTA and FQGNSA. The cysteine opens and the phenylalanine closes a CDR3 of 16 amino acids. The read is trimmed to its CDR3 DNA, 48 bases read in frame from base 1. TCRbeta CDR3 regions were amplified from genomic DNA by means of the immunoSEQ Assay, a bias-controlled multiplex PCR. Per the source publication's procedure: Within the assay, amplification of reference gene primers was used to estimate how many nucleated cells each sample contained. To quantify the absolute abundance of each unique TCRbeta CDR3 rearrangement, sequence reads were collapsed and filtered. Productive Simpson clonality was computed per sample as the square root of Simpson's diversity index over productive rearrangements. Entries here come from immuneACCESS through TCRdb and include only in-frame sequences with V and J called. Some clones fail to appear in such tables; in the studies checked, an unresolved V gene covers under half of the shortfall, and the cause of the remainder is unknown. Clonal size and the V and J genes are those of that table, whereas D and trimming came from the DNA. The sample data list 190,000 or so clones, and 85% to 90% of these were observed just once. About 1.2% of the sample rests with the top ten.

Details on this clone: Its target antigen remains unknown. No base quality information exists; no much larger clone differs at one position.

Enrolling through a virtual design, the prospective study's participants ranged in age from roughly 18 to 95 years and lived across 24 United States geographic areas. Cohort assignment in the prospective study relied on participant-reported clinical history from a screening survey and a study questionnaire. Recovered participants in ImmuneRACE Cohort 3 were defined as having two consecutive negative NP/OP PCR tests, clearance from a healthcare professional, or resolution of symptoms. In the prospective study, whole blood, serum and a nasopharyngeal or oropharyngeal swab were collected from each participant by mobile phlebotomists. Additional blood draws and questionnaires over an approximately 2-month period could optionally be provided by prospective study participants. Before DNA extraction, prospective study blood samples were shipped either frozen or at room temperature.

The TCR sequence derives from a man aged 25-45 years who had recovered from COVID-19. This chain joins TRBV7-2 to TRBJ2-7, with TRBD2 matching 7 junction bases. The sequencing sample was made of PBMCs or T cells enriched from blood (not recorded which). The DNA reads TGTGCCAGCAGCTTAGCCAGCGGGGTTGACTCCTACGAGCAGTACTTC. It translates as CASSLASGVDSYEQYF.